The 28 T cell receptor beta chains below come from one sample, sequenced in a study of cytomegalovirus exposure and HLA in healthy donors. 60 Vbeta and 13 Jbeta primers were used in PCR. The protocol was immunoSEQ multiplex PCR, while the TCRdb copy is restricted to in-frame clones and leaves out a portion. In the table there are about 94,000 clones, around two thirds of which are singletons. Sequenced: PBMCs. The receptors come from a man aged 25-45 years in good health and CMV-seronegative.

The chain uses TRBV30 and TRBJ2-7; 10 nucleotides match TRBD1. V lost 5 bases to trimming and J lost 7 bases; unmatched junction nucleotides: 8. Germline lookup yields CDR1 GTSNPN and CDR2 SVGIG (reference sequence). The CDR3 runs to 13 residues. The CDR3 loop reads CAWDVDRGREQYF. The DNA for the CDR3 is TGTGCCTGGGATGTAGACAGGGGGCGTGAGCAGTACTTC.

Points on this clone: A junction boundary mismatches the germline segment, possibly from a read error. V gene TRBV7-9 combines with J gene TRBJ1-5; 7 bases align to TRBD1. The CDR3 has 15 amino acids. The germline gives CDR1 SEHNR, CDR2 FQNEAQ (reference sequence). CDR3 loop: CSSSLGGFGNQPQHF. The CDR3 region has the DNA TGTTCCAGCAGCTTAGGGGGCTTTGGCAATCAGCCCCAGCATTTT.

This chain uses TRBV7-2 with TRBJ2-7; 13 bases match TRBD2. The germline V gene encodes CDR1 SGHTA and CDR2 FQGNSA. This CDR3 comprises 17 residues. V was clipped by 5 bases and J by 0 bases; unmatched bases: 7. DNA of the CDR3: TGTGCCAGCAGCCCACTGGGACTAGCGGGGAACTCCTACGAGCAGTACTTC. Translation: CASSPLGLAGNSYEQYF.

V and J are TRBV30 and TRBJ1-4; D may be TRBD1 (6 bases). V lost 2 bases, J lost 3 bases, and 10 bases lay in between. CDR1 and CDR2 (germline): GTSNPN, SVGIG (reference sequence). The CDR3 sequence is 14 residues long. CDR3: CAWSIRGANEKLFF. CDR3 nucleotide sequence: TGTGCCTGGAGTATCAGGGGCGCTAATGAAAAACTGTTTTTT.

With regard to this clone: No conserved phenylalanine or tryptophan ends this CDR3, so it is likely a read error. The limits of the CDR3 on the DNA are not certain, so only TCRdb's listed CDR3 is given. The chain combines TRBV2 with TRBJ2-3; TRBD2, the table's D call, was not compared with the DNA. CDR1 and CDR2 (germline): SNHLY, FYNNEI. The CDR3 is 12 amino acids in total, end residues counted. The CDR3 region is CASSGSGLAVFM.

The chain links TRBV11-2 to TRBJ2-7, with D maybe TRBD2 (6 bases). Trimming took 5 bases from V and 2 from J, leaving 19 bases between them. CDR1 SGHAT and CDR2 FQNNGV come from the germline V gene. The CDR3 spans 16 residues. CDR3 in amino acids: CASSLEGQRAAYEQYF. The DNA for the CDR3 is TGTGCCAGCAGCCTCGAAGGCCAGCGGGCAGCCTACGAGCAGTACTTC. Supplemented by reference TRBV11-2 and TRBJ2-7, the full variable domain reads EAGVAQSPRYKIIEKRQSVAFWCNPISGHATLYWYQQILGQGPKLLIQFQNNGVVDDSQLPKDRFSAERLKGVDSTLKIQPAKLEDSAVYLCASSLEGQRAAYEQYFGPGTRLTVT.

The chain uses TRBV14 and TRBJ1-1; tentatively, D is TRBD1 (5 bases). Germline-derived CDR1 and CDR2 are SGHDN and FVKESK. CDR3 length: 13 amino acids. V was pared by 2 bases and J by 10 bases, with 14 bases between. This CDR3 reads CASSQTTAGRAFF. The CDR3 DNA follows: TGTGCCAGCAGCCAAACGACAGCTGGGCGAGCTTTCTTT.

The CDR3 nucleotides are TGTGCCTGGAGTGTATTGGGTCGGGAGCTAACTCGCTACGAGCAGTACTTC. This translates into CAWSVLGRELTRYEQYF. This chain links TRBV30 with TRBJ2-5, with D possibly matching TRBD2 (6 bases). Matching the DNA end better, TRBJ2-7 makes the J call doubtful. The CDR3 has 17 residues. Germline CDR1 and CDR2: GTSNPN and SVGIG (reference sequence).

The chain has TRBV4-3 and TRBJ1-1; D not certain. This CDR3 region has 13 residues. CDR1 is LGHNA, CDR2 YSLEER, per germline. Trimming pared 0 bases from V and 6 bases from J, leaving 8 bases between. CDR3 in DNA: TGCGCCAGCAGCCAAGAGTCCACGGCTGAAGCTTTCTTT. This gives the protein CASSQESTAEAFF.

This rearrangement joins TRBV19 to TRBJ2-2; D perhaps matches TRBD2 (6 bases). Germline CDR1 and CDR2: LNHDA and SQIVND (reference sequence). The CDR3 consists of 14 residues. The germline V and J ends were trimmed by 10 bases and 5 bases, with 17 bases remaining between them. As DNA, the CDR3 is TGTGCCACAAATCCCGGGGGTGGGACCGGGGAGCTGTTTTTT. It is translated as CATNPGGGTGELFF.

DNA of the CDR3: TGTGCCAGCAGTATGGACAGTAACTATGGCTACACCTTC. It is translated as CASSMDSNYGYTF. V usage is TRBV6-5 and J usage is TRBJ1-2; perhaps TRBD1 as D (6 bases). The CDR3 is made up of 13 amino acids. Germline-derived CDR1 and CDR2 are MNHEY and SVGAGI. V lost 5 bases to trimming and J lost 1 base, with 8 bases between them.

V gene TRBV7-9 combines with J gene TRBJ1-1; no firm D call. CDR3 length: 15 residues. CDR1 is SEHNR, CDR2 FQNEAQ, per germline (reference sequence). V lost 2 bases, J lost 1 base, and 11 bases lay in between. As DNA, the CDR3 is TGTGCCAGCAGCTTACTACAGATGGGGAACACTGAAGCTTTCTTT. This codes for CASSLLQMGNTEAFF.

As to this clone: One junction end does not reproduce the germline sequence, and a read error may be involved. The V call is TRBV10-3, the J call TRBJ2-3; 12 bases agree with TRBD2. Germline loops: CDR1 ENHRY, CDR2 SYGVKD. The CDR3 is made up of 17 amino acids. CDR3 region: CAISDKRTSGVGDAQYF. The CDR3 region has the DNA TGTGCCATCAGTGATAAGAGGACTAGCGGGGTAGGAGATGCGCAGTATTTT.

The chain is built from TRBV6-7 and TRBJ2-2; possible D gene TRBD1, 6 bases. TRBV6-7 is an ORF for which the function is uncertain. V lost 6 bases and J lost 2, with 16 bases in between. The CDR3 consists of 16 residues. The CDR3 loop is CASRPGEDSNTGELFF. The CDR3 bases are TGTGCCAGCAGGCCTGGTGAGGACAGTAACACCGGGGAGCTGTTTTTT.

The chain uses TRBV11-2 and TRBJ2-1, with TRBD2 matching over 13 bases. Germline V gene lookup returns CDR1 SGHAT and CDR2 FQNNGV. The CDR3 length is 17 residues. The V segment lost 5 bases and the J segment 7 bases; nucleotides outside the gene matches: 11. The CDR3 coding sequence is TGTGCCAGCAGCCTATGGAACACGGGACTAGCGGGAAATGAGCAGTTCTTC. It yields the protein CASSLWNTGLAGNEQFF.

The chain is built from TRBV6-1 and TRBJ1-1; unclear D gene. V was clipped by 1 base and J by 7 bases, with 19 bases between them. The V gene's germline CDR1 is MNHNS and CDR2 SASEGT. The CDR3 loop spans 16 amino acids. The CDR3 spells CASSEVRHSVTLEAFF. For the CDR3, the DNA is TGTGCCAGCAGTGAAGTGAGACATTCAGTTACCCTTGAAGCTTTCTTT.

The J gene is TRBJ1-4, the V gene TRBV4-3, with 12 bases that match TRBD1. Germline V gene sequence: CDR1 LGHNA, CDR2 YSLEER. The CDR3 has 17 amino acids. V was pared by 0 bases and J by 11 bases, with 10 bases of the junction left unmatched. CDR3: CASSQDNPGQGAPKLFF. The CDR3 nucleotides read TGCGCCAGCAGCCAAGATAATCCGGGACAGGGGGCCCCCAAACTGTTTTTT.

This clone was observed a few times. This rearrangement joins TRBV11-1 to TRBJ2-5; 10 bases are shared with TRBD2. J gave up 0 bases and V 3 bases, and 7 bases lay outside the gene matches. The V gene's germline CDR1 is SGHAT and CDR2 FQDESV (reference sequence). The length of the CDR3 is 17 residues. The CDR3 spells CASSFVSSGGYQETQYF. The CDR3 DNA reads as TGTGCCAGCAGCTTCGTTTCTAGCGGGGGCTACCAAGAGACCCAGTACTTC.

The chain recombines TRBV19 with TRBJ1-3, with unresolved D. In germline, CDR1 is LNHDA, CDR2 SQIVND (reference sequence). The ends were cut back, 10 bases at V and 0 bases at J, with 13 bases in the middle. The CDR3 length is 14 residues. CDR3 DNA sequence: TGTGCCACCTTCCACTCCAACTCTGGAAACACCATATATTTT. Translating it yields CATFHSNSGNTIYF.

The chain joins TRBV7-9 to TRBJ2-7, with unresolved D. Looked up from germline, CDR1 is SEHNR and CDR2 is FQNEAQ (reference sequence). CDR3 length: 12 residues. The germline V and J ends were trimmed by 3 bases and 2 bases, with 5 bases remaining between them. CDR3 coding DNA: TGTGCCAGCAGCTTGGAGACCTACGAGCAGTACTTC. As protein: CASSLETYEQYF.

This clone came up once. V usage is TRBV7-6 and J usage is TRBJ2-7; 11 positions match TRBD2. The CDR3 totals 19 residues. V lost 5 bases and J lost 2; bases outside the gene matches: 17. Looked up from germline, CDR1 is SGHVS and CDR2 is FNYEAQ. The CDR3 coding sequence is TGTGCCAGCAGCCCTTCACTAGCGGGGGAGTTCCTCCCTCCCTACGAGCAGTACTTC. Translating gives CASSPSLAGEFLPPYEQYF. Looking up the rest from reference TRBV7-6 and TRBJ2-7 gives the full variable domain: GAGVSQSPRYKVTKRGQDVALRCDPISGHVSLYWYRQALGQGPEFLTYFNYEAQQDKSGLPNDRFSAERPEGSISTLTIQRTEQRDSAMYRCASSPSLAGEFLPPYEQYFGPGTRLTVT.

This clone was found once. The CDR3 DNA is TGTGCCAGCAGCATCGACAGTAGTTTGCCTGAAGCTTTCTTT. It is translated as CASSIDSSLPEAFF. The chain uses TRBV11-2 and TRBJ1-1, with D perhaps TRBD1 (5 bases). With 5 bases removed from V and 6 bases from J, the gap between germline ends came to 16 bases. The CDR3 runs 14 residues. Per the germline V gene, CDR1 is SGHAT and CDR2 is FQNNGV. The full variable domain, its missing parts supplied by reference TRBV11-2 and TRBJ1-1, is EAGVAQSPRYKIIEKRQSVAFWCNPISGHATLYWYQQILGQGPKLLIQFQNNGVVDDSQLPKDRFSAERLKGVDSTLKIQPAKLEDSAVYLCASSIDSSLPEAFFGQGTRLTVV.

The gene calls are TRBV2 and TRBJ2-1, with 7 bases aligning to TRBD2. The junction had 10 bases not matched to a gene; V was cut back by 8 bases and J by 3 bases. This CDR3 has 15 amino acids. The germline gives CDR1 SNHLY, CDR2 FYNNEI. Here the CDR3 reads CASGLLAAGYNEQFF. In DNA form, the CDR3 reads TGTGCCAGCGGACTCCTAGCGGCCGGCTACAATGAGCAGTTCTTC.

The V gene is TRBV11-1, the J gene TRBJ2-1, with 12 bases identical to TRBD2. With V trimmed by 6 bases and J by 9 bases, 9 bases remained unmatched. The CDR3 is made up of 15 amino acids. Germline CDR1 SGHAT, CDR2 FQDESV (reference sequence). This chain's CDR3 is CASRRLAGERVEQFF. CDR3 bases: TGTGCCAGCAGGAGACTAGCGGGAGAACGGGTTGAGCAGTTCTTC.

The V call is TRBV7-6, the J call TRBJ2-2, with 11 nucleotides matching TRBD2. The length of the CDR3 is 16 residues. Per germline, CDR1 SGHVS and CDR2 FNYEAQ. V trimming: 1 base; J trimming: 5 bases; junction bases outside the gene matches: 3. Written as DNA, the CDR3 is TGTGCCAGCAGCTTAGATAGCGGGAGGGCAACCGGGGAGCTGTTTTTT. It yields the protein CASSLDSGRATGELFF.

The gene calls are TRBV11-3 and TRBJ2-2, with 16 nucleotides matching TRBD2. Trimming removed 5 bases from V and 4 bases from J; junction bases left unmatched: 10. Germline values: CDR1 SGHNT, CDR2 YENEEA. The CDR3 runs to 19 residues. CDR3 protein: CASSGLRGLAGGSTGELFF. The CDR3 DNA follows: TGTGCCAGCAGCGGATTGCGGGGACTAGCGGGGGGGAGCACCGGGGAGCTGTTTTTT.

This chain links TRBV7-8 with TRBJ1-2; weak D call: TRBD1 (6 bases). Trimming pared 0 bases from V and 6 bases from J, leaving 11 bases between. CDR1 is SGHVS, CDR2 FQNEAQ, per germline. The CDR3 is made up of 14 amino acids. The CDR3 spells CASSLAVAGDGYTF. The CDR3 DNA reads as TGTGCCAGCAGCTTAGCCGTGGCAGGGGATGGCTACACCTTC.

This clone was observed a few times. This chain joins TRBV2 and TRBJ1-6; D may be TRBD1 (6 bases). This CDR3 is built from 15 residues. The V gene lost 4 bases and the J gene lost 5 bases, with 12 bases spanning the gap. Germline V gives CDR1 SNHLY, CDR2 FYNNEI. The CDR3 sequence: CASSGGRKDNSPLHF. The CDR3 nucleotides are TGTGCCAGCAGTGGGGGGCGGAAGGATAATTCACCCCTCCACTTT.